Sequencing of this T cell receptor (beta chain) was carried out in a study of blood T cell repertoires in COVID-19. This CDR3 comprises 12 residues. CDR1 DFQATT and CDR2 SNEGSKA come from the germline V gene (reference sequence). Trimming pared 3 bases from V and 7 bases from J, leaving 12 bases between. Sequencing used immunoSEQ multiplex PCR; TCRdb keeps in-frame clones, though not all of them. The table has around 230,000 clones, 83% seen once. Sequences were obtained from peripheral blood. The receptor's source is a woman aged 35 to 49 with active or convalescent COVID-19. This chain uses TRBV20-1 with TRBJ1-1; D unresolved. CDR3 DNA: TGCAGTGCTAGTTCCGGCAAGCGTGAAGCTTTCTTT. Amino acids: CSASSGKREAFF.